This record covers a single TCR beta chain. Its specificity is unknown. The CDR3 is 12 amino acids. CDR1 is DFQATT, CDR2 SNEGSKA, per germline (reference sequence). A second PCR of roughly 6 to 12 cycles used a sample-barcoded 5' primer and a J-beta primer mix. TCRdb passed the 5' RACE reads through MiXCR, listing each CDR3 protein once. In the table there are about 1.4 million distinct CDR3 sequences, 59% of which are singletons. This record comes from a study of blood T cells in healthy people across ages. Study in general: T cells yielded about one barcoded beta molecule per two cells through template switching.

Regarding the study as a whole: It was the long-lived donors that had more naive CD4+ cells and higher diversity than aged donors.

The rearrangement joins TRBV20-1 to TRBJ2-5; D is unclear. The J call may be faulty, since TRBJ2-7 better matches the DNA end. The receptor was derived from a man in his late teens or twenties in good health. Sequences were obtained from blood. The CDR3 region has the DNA TGCAGTGCTAGAGATCCGGTGGACGAGCAGTACTTC. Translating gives CSARDPVDEQYF.